This TCR beta chain was observed in a study of OX40 agonist ivuxolimab in advanced cancers. Study details: Patients' therapy was ivuxolimab, an antibody that acts as an agonist of OX40 (CD134). The diagnoses of dose-escalation patients were hepatocellular carcinoma, melanoma, renal cell or head and neck cancer.

Some clones are missing from TCRdb's copy, which holds only in-frame ones; the method was immunoSEQ multiplex PCR. The sample lists tens of thousands of clones, about 88% occurring once. As to this clone: As yet, its antigen is unknown.

Study-wide points: Researchers report that CD8+ T cells had, on average, more expanded clones than CD4+.

The sample was CD4+ or CD8+ T cells sorted from blood, taken in a trial of the OX40 agonist ivuxolimab. This receptor was obtained from an adult with an advanced solid tumor such as melanoma, head and neck, liver or kidney cancer.

The CDR3 DNA sequence: TGTGCCACCAGCAGAACCGTGAGGGGGGATACGCAGTATTTT. Translated, it gives CATSRTVRGDTQYF. This chain joins TRBV15 and TRBJ2-3; tentative D call: TRBD1 (6 bases). This CDR3 spans 14 amino acids. The V gene's germline CDR1 is LNHNV and CDR2 YYDKDF (reference sequence). V lost 2 bases, J lost 6 bases, and 12 bases lay in between.